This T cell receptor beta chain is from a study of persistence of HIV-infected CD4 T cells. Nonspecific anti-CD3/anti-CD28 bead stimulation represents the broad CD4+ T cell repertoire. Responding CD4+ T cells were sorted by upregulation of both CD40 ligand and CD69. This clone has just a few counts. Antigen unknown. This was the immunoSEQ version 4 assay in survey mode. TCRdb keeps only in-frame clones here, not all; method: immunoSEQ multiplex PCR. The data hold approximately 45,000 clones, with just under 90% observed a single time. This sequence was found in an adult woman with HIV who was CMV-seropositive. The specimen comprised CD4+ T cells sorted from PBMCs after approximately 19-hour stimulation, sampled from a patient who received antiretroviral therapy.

CDR3 in DNA: TGTGCCAGTAGTCTATCGAGGGGAGCAGGTCAGCCCCAGCATTTT. Its translation: CASSLSRGAGQPQHF. J is TRBJ1-5 and V is TRBV19, with D perhaps matching TRBD1 (5 bases). Per germline, CDR1 LNHDA and CDR2 SQIVND (reference sequence). V shed 5 bases and J shed 6 bases, with 17 bases lying between them. The CDR3 loop spans 15 amino acids. The full variable domain, its missing parts supplied by reference TRBV19 and TRBJ1-5, is DGGITQSPKYLFRKEGQNVTLSCEQNLNHDAMYWYRQDPGQGLRLIYYSQIVNDFQKGDIAEGYSVSREKKESFPLTVTSAQKNPTAFYLCASSLSRGAGQPQHFGDGTRLSIL.